This entry describes one TCR beta chain. Its antigen is undetermined. This sample is drawn from a study of OX40 agonist ivuxolimab in advanced cancers. Study-level information: Three patients responded partially, comprising one with hepatocellular carcinoma and two with cutaneous melanoma. Study-level results: Averaged across samples, CD8+ T cells carried more expanded clones than CD4+ did.

The assay was immunoSEQ multiplex PCR, and TCRdb's table has in-frame clones only and misses some. The profile shows around 80,000 clones, approximately 91% of them singletons. Trimming removed 0 bases at V and 9 bases at J, with 18 bases between. CDR1 and CDR2 from the germline V gene are SGHRS and YFSETQ. CDR3 length equals 16 residues. This receptor was taken from an adult with an advanced solid tumor such as melanoma, head and neck, liver or kidney cancer. The rearrangement uses TRBV5-1 and TRBJ2-2, with D possibly TRBD1 on 6 matching bases. The sequenced sample was CD4+ or CD8+ T cells sorted from blood, obtained in a trial of the OX40 agonist ivuxolimab. CDR3 DNA sequence: TGCGCCAGCAGCTTGGCCCTAAGGGGGTCAGGGAGGGAGCTGTTTTTT. As protein: CASSLALRGSGRELFF.